This T cell receptor beta chain was sequenced during a study of cytomegalovirus exposure and HLA in healthy donors. Notes on the study in general: TCR beta sequences reportedly predicted most subjects' HLA-A and HLA-B alleles accurately.

On this clone: The antigen remains unidentified.

Germline CDR1 reads SGDLS; CDR2 reads YYNGEE. The V gene lost 0 bases and the J gene lost 4 bases, with 17 bases spanning the gap. The CDR3 covers 17 residues. Researchers ran the PCR with 60 Vbeta and 13 Jbeta primers. Method: immunoSEQ multiplex PCR; TCRdb's copy keeps in-frame clones and lacks some. The sample lists around 200,000 clones, approximately 79% occurring once. The sequence came from a man over 45 in good health and CMV-seronegative. This rearrangement joins TRBV9 to TRBJ2-1; TRBD2 is a possible D gene (6 bases). The sample taken for sequencing was PBMCs. In DNA, the CDR3 is TGTGCCAGCAGCGTAGCTAGCGAGATAAGCTCATACAATGAGCAGTTCTTC. As protein: CASSVASEISSYNEQFF.